This TCR beta chain was found in a study of blood T cell repertoires in COVID-19. Data came from immunoSEQ multiplex PCR; TCRdb stores just in-frame clones and leaves some out. The sample yields under 150,000 clones, approximately 83% seen once. Trimming pared 4 bases from V and 0 bases from J, leaving 3 bases between. The CDR3 has 11 amino acids. Germline V gives CDR1 DFQATT, CDR2 SNEGSKA (reference sequence). The chain recombines TRBV20-1 with TRBJ2-5; D remains unclear. The TCR originated in a woman in her fifties or sixties with COVID-19, enrolled during active disease. The sequenced sample consisted of peripheral blood. The CDR3 sequence: CSANYQETQYF. CDR3 nucleotide sequence: TGCAGTGCTAACTACCAAGAGACCCAGTACTTC.